This is a list of T cell receptor beta chains from one sample in a study of radiotherapy plus CTLA-4 blockade in lung cancer. The protocol was immunoSEQ multiplex PCR, while the TCRdb copy is restricted to in-frame clones and leaves out a portion. This table has 90,000 to 100,000 clones, about 91% appearing once. Material: peripheral blood, obtained from a patient treated with radiotherapy plus ipilimumab. The receptors come from a human donor with non-small cell lung cancer that progressed on radiotherapy plus ipilimumab. Each CDR3 is given with its conserved first and last residue. A D gene is named only where the DNA matches it firmly. Clone size is not always given. Where it is, it says once, few, many or a class for expanded clones.

CDR3nt: TGTGCCAGCAGTGAAGCGAGGGGTAATGGCTACACCTTC; CDR3aa: CASSEARGNGYTF; d_gene: .; v_gene: TRBV6-1; j_gene: TRBJ1-2; abundance: .
CDR3nt: TGTGCCAGCAGCCCGCCCGGGACAAATGTCGAAGCTTTCTTT; CDR3aa: CASSPPGTNVEAFF; d_gene: .; v_gene: TRBV7-9; j_gene: TRBJ1-1; abundance: .
CDR3nt: TGTGCCAGCAGTTCGGGACTTAGCCACGAAAAACTGTTTTTT; CDR3aa: CASSSGLSHEKLFF; d_gene: .; v_gene: TRBV6-5; j_gene: TRBJ1-4; abundance: .
CDR3nt: TGTGCCAGCAGCGTGGATCCGGAGGCCCCATATGGCTACACCTTC; CDR3aa: CASSVDPEAPYGYTF; d_gene: .; v_gene: TRBV9; j_gene: TRBJ1-2; abundance: .
CDR3nt: TGTGCCAGCAGTGAACATCAACCGTCCGGGGAGCTGTTTTTT; CDR3aa: CASSEHQPSGELFF; d_gene: .; v_gene: TRBV6-5; j_gene: TRBJ2-2; abundance: few
CDR3nt: TGTGCCACCCCTAGCGGTCGACACAATGAGCAGTTCTTC; CDR3aa: CATPSGRHNEQFF; d_gene: TRBD2; v_gene: TRBV6-1; j_gene: TRBJ2-1; abundance: .
CDR3nt: TGTGCCAGCAGCTTGGGCATTCTCCCTGGAAACACCATATATTTT; CDR3aa: CASSLGILPGNTIYF; d_gene: .; v_gene: TRBV7-8; j_gene: TRBJ1-3; abundance: .
CDR3nt: TGTGCCTGGAGGTGGAGGGAGGGCACCGGGGAGCTGTTTTTT; CDR3aa: CAWRWREGTGELFF; d_gene: TRBD2; v_gene: TRBV30; j_gene: TRBJ2-2; abundance: once
CDR3nt: TGCGCCAGCAGCCAAGCCCGGGAACCTAAAGAGACCCAGTACTTC; CDR3aa: CASSQAREPKETQYF; d_gene: .; v_gene: TRBV4-1; j_gene: TRBJ2-5; abundance: .
CDR3nt: TGTGCCAGCAGTATCCTAGGGACAGGGAACGAAAAACTGTTTTTT; CDR3aa: CASSILGTGNEKLFF; d_gene: TRBD1; v_gene: TRBV6-1; j_gene: TRBJ1-4; abundance: .
CDR3nt: TGTGCCAGCAGTTACGGGTCCCAACCCCCCTACGAGCAGTACTTC; CDR3aa: CASSYGSQPPYEQYF; d_gene: .; v_gene: TRBV6-5; j_gene: TRBJ2-7; abundance: .
CDR3nt: TGTGCCAGTGGTGGACAGTGGATCTACGAGCAGTACTTC; CDR3aa: CASGGQWIYEQYF; d_gene: .; v_gene: TRBV19; j_gene: TRBJ2-7; abundance: .
CDR3nt: TGCGCCAGCAGCTTGGGGTTCACGGATAACACTGAAGCTTTCTTT; CDR3aa: CASSLGFTDNTEAFF; d_gene: .; v_gene: TRBV5-1; j_gene: TRBJ1-1; abundance: .
CDR3nt: TGCGCCAGCAGCTCACAGGGGAGGGGTCAGCCCCAGCATTTT; CDR3aa: CASSSQGRGQPQHF; d_gene: TRBD1; v_gene: TRBV5-1; j_gene: TRBJ1-5; abundance: .
CDR3nt: TGCGCCAGCAGCTGGTCCGGGAACACCGGGGAGCTGTTTTTT; CDR3aa: CASSWSGNTGELFF; d_gene: .; v_gene: TRBV5-1; j_gene: TRBJ2-2; abundance: .
CDR3nt: TGTGCCAGCAGTTCCGGGACAGGGGACGGCCGGCCCCAGCATTTT; CDR3aa: CASSSGTGDGRPQHF; d_gene: TRBD1; v_gene: TRBV6-6; j_gene: TRBJ1-5; abundance: once
CDR3nt: TGTGCCAGCAGCTTAGGGGGTGGGGACTATGGCTACACCTTC; CDR3aa: CASSLGGGDYGYTF; d_gene: .; v_gene: TRBV7-9; j_gene: TRBJ1-2; abundance: .
CDR3nt: TGTGCCAGCATTTCCCCAGGGGGAAGCTACACCTTC; CDR3aa: CASISPGGSYTF; d_gene: TRBD1; v_gene: TRBV28; j_gene: TRBJ1-2; abundance: .
CDR3nt: TGTGCCAGTAGTACCACTAGCGGACCAACCTACGAGCAGTACTTC; CDR3aa: CASSTTSGPTYEQYF; d_gene: TRBD2; v_gene: TRBV19; j_gene: TRBJ2-7; abundance: .
CDR3nt: TGTGCCAGCAGTTCCTCAGGGTTCTATGGCTACACCTTC; CDR3aa: CASSSSGFYGYTF; d_gene: .; v_gene: TRBV27; j_gene: TRBJ1-2; abundance: .
CDR3nt: TGTGCCACCAATCATGGAGCTAGAGAGACCCAGTACTTC; CDR3aa: CATNHGARETQYF; d_gene: .; v_gene: TRBV19; j_gene: TRBJ2-5; abundance: .
CDR3nt: TGTGCCAGCAGCCCGAAGGCGGGACAGTGGGATGAGACCCAGTACTTC; CDR3aa: CASSPKAGQWDETQYF; d_gene: .; v_gene: TRBV5-6; j_gene: TRBJ2-5; abundance: few
CDR3nt: TGCGCCAGCAGCTTTGGCAGGGGGGAGGCTCAGCCCCAGCATTTT; CDR3aa: CASSFGRGEAQPQHF; d_gene: TRBD1; v_gene: TRBV5-1; j_gene: TRBJ1-5; abundance: .
CDR3nt: TGCGCCAGCAGCTACAGAGGGAGCTCTGGGGCCAACGTCCTGACTTTC; CDR3aa: CASSYRGSSGANVLTF; d_gene: .; v_gene: TRBV5-1; j_gene: TRBJ2-6; abundance: .
CDR3nt: TGCGCCAGCAGTCAATCGAATTTGGGACAGGGGGCTTTCGGCTACGAGCAGTACTTC; CDR3aa: CASSQSNLGQGAFGYEQYF; d_gene: TRBD1; v_gene: TRBV23-1; j_gene: TRBJ2-7; abundance: .
CDR3nt: TGTGCCAGTAGTATAGGAGGAGGAGGCACTGAAGCTTTCTTT; CDR3aa: CASSIGGGGTEAFF; d_gene: .; v_gene: TRBV19; j_gene: TRBJ1-1; abundance: .
CDR3nt: TGCGCCAGCAGCAAGCACGCACTAGCGGGAGGGTGGACCGGGGAGCTGTTTTTT; CDR3aa: CASSKHALAGGWTGELFF; d_gene: TRBD2; v_gene: TRBV5-1; j_gene: TRBJ2-2; abundance: .